This T cell receptor beta chain was retrieved from a study of radiation and T cells in renal cell carcinoma. Time point indicated: baseline pretreatment blood. The treatment here: 15 Gy SBRT to primary tumor, nephrectomy 4 weeks later. Sequenced by immunoSEQ multiplex PCR; TCRdb stores in-frame clones only, minus some. This table holds 110,000 to 150,000 clones, 88% found once. Germline CDR1 reads SGDLS; CDR2 reads YYNGEE. The CDR3 is 14 residues long. V was cut by 2 bases and J by 2 bases, with 9 bases left in between. The sequence derives from a woman in her 50s with renal cell carcinoma. The sample here was blood, taken from a patient whose treatment included radiotherapy and nephrectomy. V is TRBV9 and J is TRBJ2-3; no clear D. CDR3 sequence reads: CASSVYPDTDTQYF. The CDR3 DNA reads TGTGCCAGCAGCGTTTACCCCGACACAGATACGCAGTATTTT.